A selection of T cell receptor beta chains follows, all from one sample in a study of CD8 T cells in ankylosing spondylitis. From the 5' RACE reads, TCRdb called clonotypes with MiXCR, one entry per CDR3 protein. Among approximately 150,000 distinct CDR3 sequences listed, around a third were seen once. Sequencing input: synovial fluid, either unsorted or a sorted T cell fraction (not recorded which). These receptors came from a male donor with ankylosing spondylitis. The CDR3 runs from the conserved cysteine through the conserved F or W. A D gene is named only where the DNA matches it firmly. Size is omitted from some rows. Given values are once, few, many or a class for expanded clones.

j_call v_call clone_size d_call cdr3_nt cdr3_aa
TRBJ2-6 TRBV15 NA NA TGTGCCACCAGCAGAGGGGCCAACGTCCTGACTTTC CATSRGANVLTF
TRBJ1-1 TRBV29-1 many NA TGCAGCGTTGATGCACAGGGCGGGAGAAACACTGAAGCTTTCTTT CSVDAQGGRNTEAFF
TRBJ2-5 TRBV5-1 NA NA TGCGCCAGCAGCCCCACTAGCTTGGGGTTTGGGGAGACCCAGTACTTC CASSPTSLGFGETQYF
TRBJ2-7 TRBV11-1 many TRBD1 TGTGCCAGCAGCTCCCGGAGGACAGGGTCCTACGAGCAGTACTTC CASSSRRTGSYEQYF
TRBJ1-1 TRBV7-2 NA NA TGTGCCAGCAGCTTTGTCAGGGACACTGAAGCTTTCTTT CASSFVRDTEAFF
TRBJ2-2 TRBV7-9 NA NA TGTGCCAGCAGCTCCGGTGGGACCCAAGCCGGGGAGCTGTTTTTT CASSSGGTQAGELFF
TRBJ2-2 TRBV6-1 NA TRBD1 TGTGCCAGCAGTATGGACAGGGATCGGAACACCGGGGAGCTGTTTTTT CASSMDRDRNTGELFF
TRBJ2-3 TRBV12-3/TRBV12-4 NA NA TGTGCCAGCAGTGTACAGGGTTGGACGCAGTATTTT CASSVQGWTQYF
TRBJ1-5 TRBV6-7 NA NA TGTGCCACCCAGGGGAGGTATCAGCCCCAGCATTTT CATQGRYQPQHF
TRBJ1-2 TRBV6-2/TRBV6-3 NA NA TGTGCCAGCAGGGTGGACCCAGTGGTCTCCGGCTACACCTTC CASRVDPVVSGYTF
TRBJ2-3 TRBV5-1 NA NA TGCGCCAGCAGCTTGACCCCGGGGAGTGAGACGCAGTATTTT CASSLTPGSETQYF
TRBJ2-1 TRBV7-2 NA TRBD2 TGTGCCAGCAGACATCTAGCGGGGGGCAACAATGAGCAGTTCTTC CASRHLAGGNNEQFF
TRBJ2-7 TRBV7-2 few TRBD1 TGTGCCAGCAGCTTAACCGGGACAGAGACCTACGAGCAGTACTTC CASSLTGTETYEQYF
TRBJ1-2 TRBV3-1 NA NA TGTGCCAGCAGCCCCCCCGGGGGGGCATGGGGCTACACCTTC CASSPPGGAWGYTF
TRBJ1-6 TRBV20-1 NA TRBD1 TGCAGTGCTATCAGGGGGCATAATTCACCCCTCCACTTT CSAIRGHNSPLHF
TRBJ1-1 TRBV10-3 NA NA TGTGCCATCAGTAGCAGAGATCCGAACACTGAAGCTTTCTTT CAISSRDPNTEAFF
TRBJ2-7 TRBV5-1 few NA TGCGCCAGCAGTAGGGACCCGAGCAACTACGAGCAGTACTTC CASSRDPSNYEQYF
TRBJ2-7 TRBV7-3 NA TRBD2 TGTGCCAGCAGCTTAGGAATGGCGGGAGTCTACGAGCAGTACTTC CASSLGMAGVYEQYF
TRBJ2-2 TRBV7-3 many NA TGTGCCAGCAGCTTAGGAGCGAACACCGGGGAGCTGTTTTTT CASSLGANTGELFF
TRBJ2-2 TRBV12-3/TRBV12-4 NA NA TGTGCCAGCAGCCCCACATGGAACACCGGGGAGCTGTTTTTT CASSPTWNTGELFF
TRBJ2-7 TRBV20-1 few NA TGCAGTGCTAGAGCGAGGGGTGAACCCTCGGGCGAGCAGTACTTC CSARARGEPSGEQYF
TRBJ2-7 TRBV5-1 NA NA TGCGCCAGCAGCTCCCCCGATCGGGGTAGGGAATCCTACGAGCAGTACTTC CASSSPDRGRESYEQYF
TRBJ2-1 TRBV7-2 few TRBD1 TGTGCCAGCAGCCGACAGGGGGTCGTCAAGAATGAGCAGTTCTTC CASSRQGVVKNEQFF
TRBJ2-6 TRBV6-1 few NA TGTGCCAGCGGAACAGGGACCGGGGCCAACGTCCTGACTTTC CASGTGTGANVLTF
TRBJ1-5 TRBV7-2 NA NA TGTGCCAGCAGCAGCAAGGGCCAGCCCCAGCATTTT CASSSKGQPQHF
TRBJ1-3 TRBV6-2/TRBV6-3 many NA TGTGCCAGCAAGGGGAGGACCTCTGGAAACACCATATATTTT CASKGRTSGNTIYF
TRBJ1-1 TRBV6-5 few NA TGTGCCAGCAGTTACGGCCAGTTGGCTGAAGCTTTCTTT CASSYGQLAEAFF
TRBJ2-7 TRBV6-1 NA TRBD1 TGTGCCAGCAAAATCGCCTACAGGGGTCTCGAGCAGTACTTC CASKIAYRGLEQYF
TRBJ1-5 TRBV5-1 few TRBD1 TGCGCCAGCAGCTTGGATGGGGACAGGGGGCAGCCCCAGCATTTT CASSLDGDRGQPQHF
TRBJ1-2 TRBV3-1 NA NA TGTGCCAGCAGCCGAGAGGGGGATGGCTACACCTTC CASSREGDGYTF
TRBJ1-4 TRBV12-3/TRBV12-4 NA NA TGTGCCAGCAGTTTCGGCGGAAAAGCTGAAAAACTGTTTTTT CASSFGGKAEKLFF
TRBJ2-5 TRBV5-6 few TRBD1 TGTGCCAGCCTTAGAGGGGGCTTAGGTGAGACCCAGTACTTC CASLRGGLGETQYF
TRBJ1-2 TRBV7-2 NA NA TGTGCCAGCAGCACCTACTTAGTTAACTATGGCTACACCTTC CASSTYLVNYGYTF
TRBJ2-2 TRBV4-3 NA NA NA CASSQKDTGELFFF
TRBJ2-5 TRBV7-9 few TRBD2 TGTGCCAGCAGCCCGGGACTAGCGGCACAAGAGACCCAGTACTTC CASSPGLAAQETQYF
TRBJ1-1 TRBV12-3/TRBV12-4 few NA TGTGCCAGCAGTTTAGGGCAGGGGAGGAACACTGAAGCTTTCTTT CASSLGQGRNTEAFF
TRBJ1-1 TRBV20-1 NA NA TGCAGTGCTAGTCCGACAGGCATGAACACTGAAGCTTTCTTT CSASPTGMNTEAFF
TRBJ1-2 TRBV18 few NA TGTGCCAGCTCACCCCCGGGAACAAGGAACTATGGCTACACCTTC CASSPPGTRNYGYTF
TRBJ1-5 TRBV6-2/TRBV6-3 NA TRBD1 TGTGCCAGCAGTTACGGGGACAGGGGGAACTTGCCCCAGCATTTT CASSYGDRGNLPQHF
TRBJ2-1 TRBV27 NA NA TGTGCCAGCAGTGCACCGGGACTCACAAGCTCCTACAATGAGCAGTTCTTC CASSAPGLTSSYNEQFF
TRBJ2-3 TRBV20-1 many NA TGCAGTGCTAGAGATCGGACAGGGGCGGGAGGGGACTGGGGTACGCAGTATTTT CSARDRTGAGGDWGTQYF
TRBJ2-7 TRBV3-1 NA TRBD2 TGTGCCAGCAGCCTATGGGCGGGAGGTTACGAGCAGTACTTC CASSLWAGGYEQYF
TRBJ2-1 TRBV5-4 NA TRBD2 TGTGCTAGCAGCTTGGAGGCGGTGACTAGCGGGGGACAGTACAATGAGCAGTTCTTC CASSLEAVTSGGQYNEQFF
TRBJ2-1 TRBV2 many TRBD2 TGTGCCAGCAGGCAGGGAACTAGCGGACGCTCCTACAATGAGCAGTTCTTC CASRQGTSGRSYNEQFF
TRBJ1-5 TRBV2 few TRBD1 TGTGCCAGCAGGGGGACAGGGATGAATAGCAATCAGCCCCAGCATTTT CASRGTGMNSNQPQHF
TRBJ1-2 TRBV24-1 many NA TGTGCCACCAGTGAGGGGTCGGGGCCTTACTATGGCTACACCTTC CATSEGSGPYYGYTF
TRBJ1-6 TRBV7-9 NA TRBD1 TGTGCCAGCAGCACCGGACAGGCGAATTCACCCCTCCACTTT CASSTGQANSPLHF
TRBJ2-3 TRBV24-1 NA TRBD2 TGTGCCACCAGTGTACTAGCGGGAGGGCCGAGAGATACGCAGTATTTT CATSVLAGGPRDTQYF
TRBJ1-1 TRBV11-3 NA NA TGTGCCAGCAGCCACGACAGAAGGAACACTGAAGCTTTCTTT CASSHDRRNTEAFF